The 17 T cell receptor beta chains below were found in one sample sequenced in a study of control samples from healthy donors and cancer patients. The data were produced by immunoSEQ multiplex PCR, yet TCRdb's version contains in-frame clones alone and is incomplete. Of under 150,000 clones in the sample, roughly 90% are singletons; the top ten hold about 11%. The sample was blood. These receptors all stem from a young man in good health.

The gene calls are TRBV27 and TRBJ1-1; a weak D match, TRBD1 (6 bases). Germline loops: CDR1 MNHEY, CDR2 SMNVEV (reference sequence). This CDR3 comprises 13 residues. V was clipped by 7 bases and J by 1 base, with 10 bases between them. CDR3: CASTLGANTEAFF. CDR3 DNA sequence: TGTGCCAGCACCCTGGGGGCGAACACTGAAGCTTTCTTT.

V is TRBV4-2 and J is TRBJ2-1; 10 bases agree with TRBD2. Germline assignment: CDR1 LGHNA and CDR2 YNFKEQ. V shed 2 bases, J shed 6 bases, and the junction held 4 bases outside the gene matches. CDR3 size: 15 residues. In nucleotides, the CDR3 is TGTGCCAGCAGCCAACCGGGACTAGCGCTCAATGAGCAGTTCTTC. Amino acid sequence: CASSQPGLALNEQFF.

The CDR3 sequence is CASSLATGTGGYEQYF. CDR3 coding DNA: TGTGCCAGCAGCTTGGCAACAGGGACAGGGGGTTACGAGCAGTACTTC. The chain couples TRBV5-8 to TRBJ2-7, with TRBD1 matching over 11 bases. This CDR3 region has 16 residues. Looked up from germline, CDR1 is SGHTS and CDR2 is YDEGEE. V was clipped by 0 bases and J by 4 bases; unmatched bases: 6.

This sequence joins TRBV19 and TRBJ2-5, with 7 bases identical to TRBD1. Per the germline V gene, CDR1 is LNHDA and CDR2 is SQIVND (reference sequence). Trimming cost V 3 bases and J 4 bases; bases outside gene matches: 5. CDR3 length: 14 residues. CDR3 protein: CASSMMAGGETQYF. The CDR3 DNA follows: TGTGCCAGTAGTATGATGGCAGGGGGAGAGACCCAGTACTTC.

This sequence joins TRBV18 and TRBJ1-4; possible D gene TRBD1, 6 bases. The germline V gene has CDR1 KGHSH and CDR2 LQKENI. Deletions cut 3 bases from V and 4 bases from J, with 24 bases between. This CDR3 spans 19 amino acids. The CDR3 DNA reads as TGTGCCAGCTCACCTCTTTCAACGACGGGGGCCCTATTTAATGAAAAACTGTTTTTT. This translates into CASSPLSTTGALFNEKLFF. Supplemented by reference TRBV18 and TRBJ1-4, the full variable domain reads NAGVMQNPRHLVRRRGQEARLRCSPMKGHSHVYWYRQLPEEGLKFMVYLQKENIIDESGMPKERFSAEFPKEGPSILRIQQVVRGDSAAYFCASSPLSTTGALFNEKLFFGSGTQLSVL.

V gene TRBV19 combines with J gene TRBJ2-3; D gene ambiguous. CDR1 and CDR2 from the germline V gene are LNHDA and SQIVND (reference sequence). CDR3 length: 13 amino acids. V lost 3 bases and J 5 bases, leaving 9 bases between the germline ends. CDR3 region: CASSIGGGDTQYF. The CDR3 region has the DNA TGTGCCAGTAGTATCGGTGGCGGAGATACGCAGTATTTT.

The V and J genes are TRBV9 and TRBJ2-2, with D perhaps matching TRBD2 (5 bases). This CDR3 comprises 16 residues. Germline assignment: CDR1 SGDLS and CDR2 YYNGEE. Trimming removed 0 bases at V and 3 bases at J, with 12 bases between. The CDR3 DNA is TGTGCCAGCAGCGTAGAAAGGACTCATCACACCGGGGAGCTGTTTTTT. Translated: CASSVERTHHTGELFF.

CDR3 region: CASSAGSSGSLNEQFF. Here the CDR3 DNA reads TGTGCCAGCAGCGCGGGATCTAGCGGGTCCCTCAATGAGCAGTTCTTC. V gene TRBV4-2 combines with J gene TRBJ2-1, with TRBD2 matching over 8 bases. The germline gives CDR1 LGHNA, CDR2 YNFKEQ. With V trimmed by 5 bases and J by 6 bases, 12 bases remained unmatched. The CDR3 consists of 16 residues.

J is TRBJ2-3 and V is TRBV5-1; the D is unclear. This CDR3 spans 13 amino acids. Trimming took 2 bases from V and 4 from J, leaving 8 bases between them. Germline V lookup: CDR1 SGHRS, CDR2 YFSETQ. CDR3 DNA sequence: TGCGCCAGCAGCTTTTTTAGTCCAGATACGCAGTATTTT. Encoded protein: CASSFFSPDTQYF. Combining the CDR3 with reference TRBV5-1 and TRBJ2-3 gives the whole variable domain KAGVTQTPRYLIKTRGQQVTLSCSPISGHRSVSWYQQTPGQGLQFLFEYFSETQRNKGNFPGRFSGRQFSNSRSEMNVSTLELGDSALYLCASSFFSPDTQYFGPGTRLTVL.

This clone was found once. This sequence joins TRBV5-4 and TRBJ1-6; TRBD1 matches 8 bases. The CDR3 consists of 16 residues. In germline, CDR1 is SGHNT, CDR2 YYREEE (reference sequence). The V gene end was trimmed by 1 base and the J gene end by 7 bases; junction bases not matched to a gene: 7. This CDR3 is CASSLNQGAFNSPLHF. CDR3 DNA sequence: TGTGCCAGCAGCTTGAACCAGGGGGCGTTCAATTCACCCCTCCACTTT.

The chain uses TRBV7-2 and TRBJ2-7; TRBD1 matches 8 bases. This CDR3 has 14 residues. J lost 3 bases, V lost 5 bases, and 6 bases had no gene match. In germline, CDR1 is SGHTA, CDR2 FQGNSA. DNA for the CDR3: TGTGCCAGCAGCATCCGGACAGGGTACTACGAGCAGTACTTC. This gives the protein CASSIRTGYYEQYF.

The gene calls are TRBV4-1 and TRBJ2-7; possible D gene TRBD1, 6 bases. V dropped 3 bases and J dropped 2 bases, with 11 bases sitting between them. CDR1 is MGHRA and CDR2 is YSYEKL in the germline V gene. The CDR3 is 14 residues long. CDR3 amino acids: CASSHPGQTYEQYF. The CDR3 DNA sequence: TGCGCCAGCAGCCATCCGGGACAAACCTACGAGCAGTACTTC.

The chain joins TRBV5-6 to TRBJ1-2, with 8 bases identical to TRBD1. The CDR3 spans 14 residues. Germline V gene sequence: CDR1 SGHDT, CDR2 YYEEEE. J lost 10 bases, V lost 1 base, and 9 bases had no gene match. CDR3 DNA sequence: TGTGCCAGCAGCTTGTCAGTACAGGGGGTTGACTACACCTTC. Its translation: CASSLSVQGVDYTF. Variable domain in full (rest from reference TRBV5-6 and TRBJ1-2): DAGVTQSPTHLIKTRGQQVTLRCSPKSGHDTVSWYQQALGQGPQFIFQYYEEEERQRGNFPDRFSGHQFPNYSSELNVNALLLGDSALYLCASSLSVQGVDYTFGSGTRLTVV.

This chain joins TRBV6-6 and TRBJ1-1; 10 bases line up with TRBD1. Germline V gives CDR1 MNHNY, CDR2 SVGAGI (reference sequence). V dropped 2 bases and J dropped 4; count of bases not matched to a gene: 7. CDR3 length: 16 amino acids. Here the CDR3 DNA reads TGTGCCAGCAGTTACACGACAGGGGGCTTGGGCACTGAAGCTTTCTTT. Translating gives CASSYTTGGLGTEAFF.

The genes are TRBV12-5 and TRBJ1-3, with TRBD1 as a possible D gene (6 bases). Germline CDR1 and CDR2: LGHNT and FRNRAP. V lost 6 bases, J lost 8 bases, and 20 bases lay in between. The CDR3 spans 15 residues. In DNA, the CDR3 is TGTGCTAGTGGCGCCAAGGGGGGGGTGGTAGACACCATATATTTT. Protein sequence: CASGAKGGVVDTIYF.

The chain is built from TRBV28 and TRBJ1-1; D is uncertain. CDR1 and CDR2 from the germline V gene are MDHEN and SYDVKM. The CDR3 is 14 amino acids. Trimming removed 7 bases at V and 5 bases at J, with 17 bases between. Written as DNA, the CDR3 is TGTGCCAGCACCTATCCGGCGCCGGGGACTGAAGCTTTCTTT. Its protein product is CASTYPAPGTEAFF.

J is TRBJ2-5 and V is TRBV4-1; unclear D gene. Germline V gives CDR1 MGHRA, CDR2 YSYEKL. CDR3 length equals 13 residues. With 4 bases removed from V and 5 bases from J, the gap between germline ends came to 11 bases. Here the CDR3 reads CASSRMRRETQYF. The DNA for the CDR3 is TGCGCCAGCAGCCGAATGCGGCGGGAGACCCAGTACTTC.